One sample yielded the 9 T cell receptor beta chains listed below, sequenced in a study of CXCR3-negative and CXCR3-positive naive CD8 T cells. UMI-labeled TRB cDNA libraries were prepared by 5' RACE. TCRdb re-called the 5' RACE reads and gives one entry per CDR3 protein, without DNA. The sample is made up of some 130,000 distinct CDR3 sequences, and the top ten hold just under 0.5% of it. The sample taken for sequencing was naive CXCR3- CD8+ T cells from blood. As to subset: CD45RO-CCR7+CD27+CD95- naive CD8+ T cells lacking CXCR3 (TNR3-). The origin of the receptors is a human donor in good health. Some clones in this sample may be carry-over from other donors' samples.

The J gene is TRBJ2-2, the V gene TRBV5-1. CDR3 length: 14 residues. Germline lookup yields CDR1 SGHRS and CDR2 YFSETQ. The CDR3 loop is CASSQASITGELFF.

This chain joins TRBV4-3 and TRBJ2-3; TCRdb's D gene call, TRBD1, goes unchecked for lack of DNA. Looked up from germline, CDR1 is LGHNA and CDR2 is YSLEER. There are 16 residues in the CDR3. CDR3 sequence: CASSQEQGAPPDTQYF.

The chain combines TRBV14 with TRBJ2-1; absent DNA, TCRdb's TRBD2 call cannot be checked. This CDR3 is built from 13 residues. CDR1 is SGHDN, CDR2 FVKESK, per germline. CDR3 amino acids: CASRISGSHEQFF. The full variable domain, rest sourced from reference TRBV14 and TRBJ2-1, is EAGVTQFPSHSVIEKGQTVTLRCDPISGHDNLYWYRRVMGKEIKFLLHFVKESKQDESGMPNNRFLAERTGGTYSTLKVQPAELEDSGVYFCASRISGSHEQFFGPGTRLTVL.

The chain joins TRBV24-1 to TRBJ1-1; with no DNA, the TCRdb D assignment of TRBD1 cannot be verified. The CDR3 extends over 15 amino acids. CDR1 and CDR2 (germline): KGHDR, SFDVKD. This chain's CDR3 is CATRADDRVHTEAFF.

The genes are TRBV9 and TRBJ1-2; TCRdb proposes TRBD1, but this gene call is untestable without DNA. Germline assignment: CDR1 SGDLS and CDR2 YYNGEE. The CDR3 consists of 16 residues. The chain's CDR3 is CASSYDKETGGLGYTF.

This sequence joins TRBV12-3 or TRBV12-4 and TRBJ2-7. The CDR3 length is 15 residues. CDR3 protein: CASSLALDSSYEQYF.

The rearrangement joins TRBV15 to TRBJ2-3. CDR1 and CDR2 from the germline V gene are LNHNV and YYDKDF (reference sequence). This CDR3 region has 15 residues. CDR3: CATSRDMPSTDTQYF.

The chain joins TRBV24-1 to TRBJ1-2. The CDR3 runs 13 residues. Germline loops: CDR1 KGHDR, CDR2 SFDVKD. The CDR3 loop is CATSDGDTYGYTF.

The chain couples TRBV7-9 to TRBJ1-5. The CDR3 contains 15 residues. Germline assignment: CDR1 SEHNR and CDR2 FQNEAQ (reference sequence). CDR3 sequence reads: CASSLAVQDNQPQHF.